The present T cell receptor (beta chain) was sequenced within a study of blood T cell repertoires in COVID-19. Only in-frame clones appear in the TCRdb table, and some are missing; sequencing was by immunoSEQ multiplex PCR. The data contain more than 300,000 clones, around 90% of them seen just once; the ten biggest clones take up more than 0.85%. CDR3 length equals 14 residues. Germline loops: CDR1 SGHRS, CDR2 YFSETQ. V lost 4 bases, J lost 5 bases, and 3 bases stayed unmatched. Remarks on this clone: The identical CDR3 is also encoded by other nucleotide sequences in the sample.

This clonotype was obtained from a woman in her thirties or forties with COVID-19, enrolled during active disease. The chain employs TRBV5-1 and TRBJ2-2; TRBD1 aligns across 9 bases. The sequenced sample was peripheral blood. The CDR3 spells CASSRTGATGELFF. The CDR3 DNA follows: TGCGCCAGCAGCCGGACAGGGGCTACCGGGGAGCTGTTTTTT.